These 2 T cell receptor beta chains were sequenced from one sample in a study of T cell clones after liver transplantation. Data came from immunoSEQ multiplex PCR; TCRdb stores just in-frame clones and leaves some out. Of 15,000 to 20,000 clones listed, more than 75% were seen once; the top ten hold about 40%. The sample consisted of CD8+ T cells from blood, taken around 48 months after liver transplant. Source of these receptors: a human patient who received a liver transplant. Some of these T cells may belong to the graft donor.

This clone is a singleton in its sample. The genes are TRBV7-2 and TRBJ2-2, with D perhaps TRBD2 (6 bases). The CDR3 is 15 amino acids. Germline assignment: CDR1 SGHTA and CDR2 FQGNSA. V was pared by 2 bases and J by 6 bases, with 13 bases between. The CDR3 region is CASSLSFGGSGELFF. The CDR3 bases are TGTGCCAGCAGCTTAAGTTTTGGGGGGTCCGGGGAGCTGTTTTTT.

This chain links TRBV7-9 with TRBJ2-5; no firm D call. This CDR3 is built from 12 residues. V lost 3 bases, J lost 2 bases, and 4 bases lay in between. Germline CDR1 is SEHNR and CDR2 is FQNEAQ (reference sequence). The CDR3 DNA follows: TGTGCCAGCAGCTTTCTGCAAGAGACCCAGTACTTC. This codes for CASSFLQETQYF.